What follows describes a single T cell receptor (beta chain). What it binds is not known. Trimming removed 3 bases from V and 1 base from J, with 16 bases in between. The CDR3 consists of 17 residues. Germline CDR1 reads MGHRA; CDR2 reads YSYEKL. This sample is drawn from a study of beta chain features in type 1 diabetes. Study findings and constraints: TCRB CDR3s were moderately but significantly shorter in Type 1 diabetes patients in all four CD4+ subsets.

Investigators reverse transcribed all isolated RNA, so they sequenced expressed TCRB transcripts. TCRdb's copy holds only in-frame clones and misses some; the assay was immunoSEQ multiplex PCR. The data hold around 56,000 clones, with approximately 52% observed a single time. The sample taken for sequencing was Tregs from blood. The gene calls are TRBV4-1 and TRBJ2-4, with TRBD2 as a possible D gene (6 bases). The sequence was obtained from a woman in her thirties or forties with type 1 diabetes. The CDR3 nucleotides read TGCGCCAGCAGCCATACGGAGGGCCGATTGGCCAAAAACATTCAGTACTTC. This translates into CASSHTEGRLAKNIQYF.